Included here is one TCR beta chain sequence, with context. PCR used 60 Vbeta primers and 13 Jbeta primers. Profiled with immunoSEQ multiplex PCR; TCRdb holds only in-frame clones, not every one. This repertoire includes approximately 80,000 clones. This CDR3 comprises 14 residues. The V and J ends lost 7 bases and 6 bases, in that order; junction bases with no gene match: 9. CDR1 is MNHNY, CDR2 SVGAGI, per germline (reference sequence). These data are taken from a study of cytomegalovirus exposure and HLA in healthy donors. The chain joins TRBV6-6 to TRBJ1-1, with 9 bases identical to TRBD1. The sequencing sample was made of PBMCs. The sequence was obtained from a woman aged 25 to 39 in good health and CMV-seronegative. The CDR3 nucleotides read TGTGCCAGCACCCTAGGACAGGGGAGCTCTGAAGCTTTCTTT. It codes for CASTLGQGSSEAFF.